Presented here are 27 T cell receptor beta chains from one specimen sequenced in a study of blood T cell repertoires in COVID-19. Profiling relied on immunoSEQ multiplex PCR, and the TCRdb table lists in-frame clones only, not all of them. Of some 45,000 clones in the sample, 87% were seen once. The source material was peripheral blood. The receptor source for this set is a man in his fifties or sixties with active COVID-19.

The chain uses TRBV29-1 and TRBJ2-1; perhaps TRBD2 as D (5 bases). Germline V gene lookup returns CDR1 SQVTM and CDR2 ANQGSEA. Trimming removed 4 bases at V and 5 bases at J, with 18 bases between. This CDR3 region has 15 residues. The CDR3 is CSVAGEWEKDNEQFF. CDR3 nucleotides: TGCAGCGTTGCTGGGGAGTGGGAGAAGGACAATGAGCAGTTCTTC.

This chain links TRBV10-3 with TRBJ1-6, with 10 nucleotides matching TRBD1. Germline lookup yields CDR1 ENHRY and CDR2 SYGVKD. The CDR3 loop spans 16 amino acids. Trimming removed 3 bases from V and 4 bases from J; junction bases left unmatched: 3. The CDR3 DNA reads TGTGCCATCAGTGACAGGGGACAGGGGTATAATTCACCCCTCCACTTT. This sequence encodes CAISDRGQGYNSPLHF.

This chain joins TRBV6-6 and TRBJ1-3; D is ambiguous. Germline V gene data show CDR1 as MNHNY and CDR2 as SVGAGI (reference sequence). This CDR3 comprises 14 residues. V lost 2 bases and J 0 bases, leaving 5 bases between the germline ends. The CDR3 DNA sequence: TGTGCCAGCAGTTACGAGAGCTCTGGAAACACCATATATTTT. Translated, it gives CASSYESSGNTIYF.

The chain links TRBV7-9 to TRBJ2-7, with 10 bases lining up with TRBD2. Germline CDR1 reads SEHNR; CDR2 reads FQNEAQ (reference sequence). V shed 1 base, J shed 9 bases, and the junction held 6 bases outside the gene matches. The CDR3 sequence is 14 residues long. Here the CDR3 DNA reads TGTGCCAGCAGCTTAGAGGCTAGCGGGAGTGCGCAGTACTTC. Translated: CASSLEASGSAQYF.

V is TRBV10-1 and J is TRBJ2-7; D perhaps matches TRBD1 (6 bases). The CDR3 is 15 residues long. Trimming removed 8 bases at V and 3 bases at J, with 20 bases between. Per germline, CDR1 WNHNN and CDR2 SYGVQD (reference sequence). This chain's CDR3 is CASSSPTTGHYEQYF. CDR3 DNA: TGCGCCAGCTCGTCCCCAACGACAGGCCACTACGAGCAGTACTTC.

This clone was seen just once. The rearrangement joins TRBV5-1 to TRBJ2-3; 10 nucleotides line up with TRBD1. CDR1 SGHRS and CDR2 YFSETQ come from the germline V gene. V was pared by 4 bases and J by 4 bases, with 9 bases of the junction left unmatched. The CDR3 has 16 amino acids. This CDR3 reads CASSPRTGGASDTQYF. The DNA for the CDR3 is TGCGCCAGCAGCCCAAGGACAGGGGGAGCTTCAGATACGCAGTATTTT.

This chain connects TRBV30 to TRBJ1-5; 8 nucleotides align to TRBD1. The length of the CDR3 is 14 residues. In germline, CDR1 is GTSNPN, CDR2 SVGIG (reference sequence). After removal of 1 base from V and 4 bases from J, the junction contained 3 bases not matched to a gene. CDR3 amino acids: CAWSGGQVNQPQHF. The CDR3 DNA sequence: TGTGCCTGGAGTGGGGGACAGGTAAATCAGCCCCAGCATTTT.

The CDR3 reads CASSSGYTDTQYF. CDR3 nucleotides: TGTGCCAGTTCTAGCGGATACACAGATACGCAGTATTTT. The chain has TRBV18 and TRBJ2-3; 7 bases line up with TRBD2. Trimming cost V 9 bases and J 2 bases; bases outside gene matches: 5. CDR1 is KGHSH and CDR2 is LQKENI in the germline V gene. The CDR3 is made up of 13 amino acids.

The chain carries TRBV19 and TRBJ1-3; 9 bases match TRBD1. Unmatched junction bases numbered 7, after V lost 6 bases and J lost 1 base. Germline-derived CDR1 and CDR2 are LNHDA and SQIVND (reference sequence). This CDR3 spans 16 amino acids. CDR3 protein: CASRKAGTGSGNTIYF. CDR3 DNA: TGTGCCAGTAGAAAAGCCGGGACAGGGTCTGGAAACACCATATATTTT.

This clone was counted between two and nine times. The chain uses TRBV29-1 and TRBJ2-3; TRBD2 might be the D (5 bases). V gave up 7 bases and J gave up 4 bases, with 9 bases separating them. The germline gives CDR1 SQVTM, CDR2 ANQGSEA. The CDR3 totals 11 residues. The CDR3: CSGRTSDTQYF. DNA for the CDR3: TGCAGCGGGAGGACCTCAGATACGCAGTATTTT.

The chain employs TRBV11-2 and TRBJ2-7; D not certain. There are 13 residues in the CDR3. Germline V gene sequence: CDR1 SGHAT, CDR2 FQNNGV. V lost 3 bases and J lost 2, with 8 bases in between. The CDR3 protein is CASSLRRAYEQYF. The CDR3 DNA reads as TGTGCCAGCAGCTTGAGACGGGCCTACGAGCAGTACTTC.

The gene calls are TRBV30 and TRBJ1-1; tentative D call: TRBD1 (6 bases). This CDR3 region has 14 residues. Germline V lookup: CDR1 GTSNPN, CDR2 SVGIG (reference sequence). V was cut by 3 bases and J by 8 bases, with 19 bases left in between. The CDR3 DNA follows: TGTGCCTGGAGAAGACAGGTACCCCTCGGAGAAGCTTTCTTT. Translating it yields CAWRRQVPLGEAFF. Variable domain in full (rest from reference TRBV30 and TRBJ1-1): SQTIHQWPATLVQPVGSPLSLECTVEGTSNPNLYWYRQAAGRGLQLLFYSVGIGQISSEVPQNLSASRPQDRQFILSSKKLLLSDSGFYLCAWRRQVPLGEAFFGQGTRLTVV.

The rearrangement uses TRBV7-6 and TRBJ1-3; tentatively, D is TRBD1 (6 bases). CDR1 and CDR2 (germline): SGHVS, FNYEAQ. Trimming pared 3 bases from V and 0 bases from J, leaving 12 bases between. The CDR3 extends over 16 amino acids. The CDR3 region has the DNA TGTGCCAGCAGCTTCTCGCAGGGGAGCTCTGGAAACACCATATATTTT. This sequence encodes CASSFSQGSSGNTIYF.

DNA of the CDR3: TGTGCCAGCAGCCTCAAGGGGGTTTTGAACACTGAAGCTTTCTTT. Protein sequence: CASSLKGVLNTEAFF. The chain employs TRBV7-9 and TRBJ1-1; tentatively, D is TRBD1 (6 bases). The CDR3 spans 15 residues. Between the trimmed V and J ends, which lost 5 bases and 0 bases, there was a span of 13 bases. Looked up from germline, CDR1 is SEHNR and CDR2 is FQNEAQ (reference sequence).

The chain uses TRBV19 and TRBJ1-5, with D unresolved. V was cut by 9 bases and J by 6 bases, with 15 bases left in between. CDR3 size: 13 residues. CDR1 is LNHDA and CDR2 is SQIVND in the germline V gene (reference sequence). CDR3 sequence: CASTVTELQPQHF. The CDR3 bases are TGTGCCAGCACGGTAACAGAGCTTCAGCCCCAGCATTTT.

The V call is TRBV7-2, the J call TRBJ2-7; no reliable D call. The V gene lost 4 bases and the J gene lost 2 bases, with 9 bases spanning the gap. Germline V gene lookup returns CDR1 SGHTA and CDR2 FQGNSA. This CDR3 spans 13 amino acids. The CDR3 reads CASSSRVPYEQYF. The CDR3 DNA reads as TGTGCCAGCAGCTCCCGGGTCCCCTACGAGCAGTACTTC.

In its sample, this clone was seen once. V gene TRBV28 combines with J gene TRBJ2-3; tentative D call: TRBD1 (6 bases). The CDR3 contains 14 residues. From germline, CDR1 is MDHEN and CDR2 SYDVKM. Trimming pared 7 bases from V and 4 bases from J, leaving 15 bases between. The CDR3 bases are TGTGCCAGCACCTTTCAGGGGAGCGCAGATACGCAGTATTTT. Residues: CASTFQGSADTQYF.

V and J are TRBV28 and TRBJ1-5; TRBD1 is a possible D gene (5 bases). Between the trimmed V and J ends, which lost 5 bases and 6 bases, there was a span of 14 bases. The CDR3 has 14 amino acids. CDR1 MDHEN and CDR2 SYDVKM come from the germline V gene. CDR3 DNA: TGTGCCAGCAGTGATCAGGATCAGGGTCAGCCCCAGCATTTT. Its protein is CASSDQDQGQPQHF.

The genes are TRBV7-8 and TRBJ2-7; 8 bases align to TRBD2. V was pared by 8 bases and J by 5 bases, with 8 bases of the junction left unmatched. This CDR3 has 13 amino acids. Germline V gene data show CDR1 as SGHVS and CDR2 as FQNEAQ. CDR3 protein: CASGRTSRNEQYF. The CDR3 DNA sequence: TGTGCCAGCGGCAGGACTAGCCGGAACGAGCAGTACTTC.

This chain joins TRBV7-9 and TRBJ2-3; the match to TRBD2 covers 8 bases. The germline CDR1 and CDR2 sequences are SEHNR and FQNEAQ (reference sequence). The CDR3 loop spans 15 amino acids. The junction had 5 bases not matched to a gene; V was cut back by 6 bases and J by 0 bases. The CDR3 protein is CASSSSGGSTDTQYF. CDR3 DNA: TGTGCCAGCAGTTCGAGCGGGGGAAGCACAGATACGCAGTATTTT.

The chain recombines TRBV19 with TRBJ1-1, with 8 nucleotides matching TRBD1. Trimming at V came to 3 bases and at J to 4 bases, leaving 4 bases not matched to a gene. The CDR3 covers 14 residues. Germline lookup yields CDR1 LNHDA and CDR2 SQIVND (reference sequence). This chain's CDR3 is CASSMQGAGTEAFF. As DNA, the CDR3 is TGTGCCAGTAGTATGCAGGGGGCAGGCACTGAAGCTTTCTTT.

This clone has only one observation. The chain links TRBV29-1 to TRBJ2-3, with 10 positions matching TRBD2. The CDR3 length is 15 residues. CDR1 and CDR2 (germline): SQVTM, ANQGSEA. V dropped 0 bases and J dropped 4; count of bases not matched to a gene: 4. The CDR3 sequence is CSVEDLAGEADTQYF. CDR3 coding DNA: TGCAGCGTTGAAGATCTAGCGGGAGAGGCAGATACGCAGTATTTT.

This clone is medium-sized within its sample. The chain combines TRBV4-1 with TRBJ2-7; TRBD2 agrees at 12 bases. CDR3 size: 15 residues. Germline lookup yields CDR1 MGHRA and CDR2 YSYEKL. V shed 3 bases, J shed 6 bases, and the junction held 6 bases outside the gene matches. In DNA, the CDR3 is TGCGCCAGCAGCCAGTCGACTAGCGGGAGAGGCGAGCAGTACTTC. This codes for CASSQSTSGRGEQYF.

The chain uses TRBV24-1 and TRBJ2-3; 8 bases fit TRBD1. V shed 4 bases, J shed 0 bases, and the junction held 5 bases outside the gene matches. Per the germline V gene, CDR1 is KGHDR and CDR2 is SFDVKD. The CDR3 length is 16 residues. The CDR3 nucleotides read TGTGCCACCAGTGACCCGCGGACAGGGAGCACAGATACGCAGTATTTT. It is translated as CATSDPRTGSTDTQYF.

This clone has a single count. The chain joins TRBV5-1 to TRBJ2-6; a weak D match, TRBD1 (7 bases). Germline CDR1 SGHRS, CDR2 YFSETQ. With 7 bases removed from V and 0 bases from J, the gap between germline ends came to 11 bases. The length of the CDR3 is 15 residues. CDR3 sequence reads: CASGGTDSGANVLTF. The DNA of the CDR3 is TGCGCCAGCGGGGGGACAGACTCTGGGGCCAACGTCCTGACTTTC.

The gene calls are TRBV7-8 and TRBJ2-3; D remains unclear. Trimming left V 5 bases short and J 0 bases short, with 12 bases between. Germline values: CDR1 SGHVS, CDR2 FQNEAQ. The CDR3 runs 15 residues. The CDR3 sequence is CASSPYPTSTDTQYF. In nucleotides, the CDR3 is TGTGCCAGCAGCCCCTATCCTACTAGCACAGATACGCAGTATTTT.

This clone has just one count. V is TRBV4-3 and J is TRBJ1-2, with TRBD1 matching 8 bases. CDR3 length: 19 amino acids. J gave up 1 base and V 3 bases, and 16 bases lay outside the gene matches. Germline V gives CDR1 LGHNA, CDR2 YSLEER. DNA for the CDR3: TGCGCCAGCAGCCACGACTCAGGGGGCCGAACTATACTTAACTATGGCTACACCTTC. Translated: CASSHDSGGRTILNYGYTF.